This T cell receptor beta chain is from a study of Ad26.COV2.S vaccination and SARS-CoV-2 variants. As for the study in general: Intramuscular Ad26.COV2.S at 5x10^10 or 1x10^11 viral particles. Study results and caveats: Vaccine and placebo recipients had similar non-spike TCR breadth.

Some clones are missing from TCRdb's copy, which holds only in-frame ones; the method was immunoSEQ multiplex PCR. The sample contains under 300,000 clones, roughly 87% of which appear only once. Details on this clone: Its specificity is not known.

Trimming took off 5 bases at V and 6 bases at J, with 15 bases between the two ends. CDR3 length equals 14 residues. Germline CDR1 MNHEY, CDR2 SVGAGI. Regarding treatment: about 20 received Ad26.COV2.S at low or high dose, single or two shots; roughly five received placebo; per-sample allocation not given. The investigators took samples on day 63 after the first vaccine or placebo injection. The sequence was obtained from a person between 18 and 65 years old who received the Ad26.COV2.S COVID-19 vaccine or a placebo. Here the sequenced sample was peripheral blood, taken in a trial of Ad26.COV2.S vaccine versus placebo. The V and J genes are TRBV6-5 and TRBJ2-3; maybe TRBD1 (5 bases). This CDR3 reads CASSRGEVSDTQYF. The CDR3 DNA sequence: TGTGCCAGCAGTAGGGGCGAGGTGTCGGATACGCAGTATTTT.